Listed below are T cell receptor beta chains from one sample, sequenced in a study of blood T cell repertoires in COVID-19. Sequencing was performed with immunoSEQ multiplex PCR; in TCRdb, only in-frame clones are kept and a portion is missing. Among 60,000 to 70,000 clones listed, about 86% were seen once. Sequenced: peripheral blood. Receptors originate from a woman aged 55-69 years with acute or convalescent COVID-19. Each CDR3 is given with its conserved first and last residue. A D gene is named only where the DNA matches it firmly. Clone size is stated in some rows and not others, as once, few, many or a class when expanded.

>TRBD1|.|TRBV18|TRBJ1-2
TGTGCCAGCTCATTCGCGTCGGGACAGGCCGAGGGCTATGGCTACACCTTC
CASSFASGQAEGYGYTF
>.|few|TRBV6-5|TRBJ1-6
TGTGCCAGCAGGGGGCACCCTGGAGCCGGGTCACCCCTCCACTTT
CASRGHPGAGSPLHF
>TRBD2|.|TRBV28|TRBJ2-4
TGTGCCAGCAGTTTATCCCTTACTAGCGGGAGAAGCATTCAGTACTTC
CASSLSLTSGRSIQYF
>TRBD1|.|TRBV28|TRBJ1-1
TGTGCCAGCAGGTGGACAGGGTCCCCTGAAGCTTTCTTT
CASRWTGSPEAFF
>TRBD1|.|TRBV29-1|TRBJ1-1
TGCAGCGTTGTAGGAAGGGGGCGCAGCACTGAAGCTTTCTTT
CSVVGRGRSTEAFF
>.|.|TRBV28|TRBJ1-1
TGTGCCAGCAGCCCCGGGGTTTGGGCTTTCTTT
CASSPGVWAFF
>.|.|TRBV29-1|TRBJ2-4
TGCAGCGTTGCAGGCCCAGGGGCCAAAAACATTCAGTACTTC
CSVAGPGAKNIQYF
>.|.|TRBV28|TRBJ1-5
TGTGCCAGCACCCCGGCCGGGGGGCCCAGTCAGCCCCAGCATTTT
CASTPAGGPSQPQHF
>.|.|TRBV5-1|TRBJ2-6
TGCGCCAGCAGCTTGGAAGCCGGTCCTGGGGCCAACGTCCTGACTTTC
CASSLEAGPGANVLTF
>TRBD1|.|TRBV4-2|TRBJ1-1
TGTGCCAGCAGCCAAGAACAGGGGCCCAGGGCGGCTTTCTTT
CASSQEQGPRAAFF
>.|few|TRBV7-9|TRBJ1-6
TGTGCCAGCAGCTCTCCCGTTTTTAACTCCCTTTCACCCCTCCACTTT
CASSSPVFNSLSPLHF
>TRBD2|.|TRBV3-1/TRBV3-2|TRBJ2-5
TGTGCCAGCAGCCAAGGAACGGGGGGATACCAAGAGACCCAGTACTTC
CASSQGTGGYQETQYF
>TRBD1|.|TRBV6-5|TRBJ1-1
TGTGCCAGCGGCAACAGGGGGTTGAACACTGAAGCTTTCTTT
CASGNRGLNTEAFF
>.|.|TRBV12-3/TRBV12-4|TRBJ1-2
TGTGCCAGCAGTTTTCAGGGTTATGGCTACACCTTC
CASSFQGYGYTF
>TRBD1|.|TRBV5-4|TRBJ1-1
TGTGCCAGCAGCTCACAGGGGGCACCCCTTGGCGCTGAAGCTTTCTTT
CASSSQGAPLGAEAFF
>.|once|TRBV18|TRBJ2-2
TGTGCCAGCTCCCGCCAGGTTGGCGCCGACACCGGGGAGCTGTTTTTT
CASSRQVGADTGELFF
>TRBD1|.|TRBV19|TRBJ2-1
TGTGCCAGTACCATTACCGGGACAGGGGGCGATGAGCAGTTCTTC
CASTITGTGGDEQFF
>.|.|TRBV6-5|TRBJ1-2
TGTGCCAGCAGTTCCCCCGCCCTAAGCTATGGCTACACCTTC
CASSSPALSYGYTF
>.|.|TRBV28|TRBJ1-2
TGTGCCAGCAGTTCACCGTCCCTGACAGGCCACAAGGGCTACACCTTC
CASSSPSLTGHKGYTF
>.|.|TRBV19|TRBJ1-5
TGTGCCAGTAGTATTGGCGGATCTCCGAGGTCCAATCAGCCCCAGCATTTT
CASSIGGSPRSNQPQHF
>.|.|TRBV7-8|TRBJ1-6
TGTGCCAGCAGCCCACGGACAGAGGGTTATAATTCACCCCTCCACTTT
CASSPRTEGYNSPLHF
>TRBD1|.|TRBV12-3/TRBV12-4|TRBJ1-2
TGTGCCAGCAGCCCGGACAGGGTCTATGGCTACACCTTC
CASSPDRVYGYTF
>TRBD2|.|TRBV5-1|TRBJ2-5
TGCGCCAGCTCCAGCGGGAGGGGTGTAGGAGAGACCCAGTACTTC
CASSSGRGVGETQYF
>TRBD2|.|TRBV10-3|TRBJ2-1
TGTGCCACCGCAGGCCGCGGGGGGGATAATGAGCAGTTCTTC
CATAGRGGDNEQFF
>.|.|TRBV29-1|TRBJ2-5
TGCAGCGTTGAAGGTCAGGGTTTGTTGGAGACCCAGTACTTC
CSVEGQGLLETQYF
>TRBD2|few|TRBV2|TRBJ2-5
TGTGCCAGCAACAAGCGGGGCGAGATGCGGGGAGAGACCCAGTACTTC
CASNKRGEMRGETQYF
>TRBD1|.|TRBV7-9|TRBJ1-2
TGTGCCAGCAGTCACCGGGACAGGGAAGACTATGGCTACACCTTC
CASSHRDREDYGYTF
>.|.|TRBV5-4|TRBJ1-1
TGTGCCAGCAGCTTAGGAACGCGGGTTTCCACTGAAGCTTTCTTT
CASSLGTRVSTEAFF
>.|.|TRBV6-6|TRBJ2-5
TGTGCCAGCAGTAGAGCCGGGGTGCCGTGGACCCAGTACTTC
CASSRAGVPWTQYF
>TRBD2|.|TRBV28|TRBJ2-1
TGTGCCAGCAGTTCACCTTCGGACCGGGGGGTTAATGAGCAGTTCTTC
CASSSPSDRGVNEQFF
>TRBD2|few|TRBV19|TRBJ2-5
TGTGCCAGTAGTATTGGGCTAGCGGGACTCACCCAAGAGACCCAGTACTTC
CASSIGLAGLTQETQYF
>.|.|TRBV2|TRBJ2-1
TGTGCCAGCAGTTACGCGGTCGGGCTAGCGTCCCCCAATGAGCAGTTCTTC
CASSYAVGLASPNEQFF
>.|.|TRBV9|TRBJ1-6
TGTGCCAGCAAGAGGAGGGAACTTGATAATTCACCCCTCCACTTT
CASKRRELDNSPLHF
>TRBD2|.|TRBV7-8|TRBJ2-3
TGTGCCAGCAGCCCACCAGCGGGAGGTTTCGGGACAGATACGCAGTATTTT
CASSPPAGGFGTDTQYF
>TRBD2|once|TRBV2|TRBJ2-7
TGTGCCAGCAGTGATCCCGCCGGGACTAGCTTCTACGAGCAGTACTTC
CASSDPAGTSFYEQYF
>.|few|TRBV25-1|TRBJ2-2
TGTGCCAGCCGAGGACAGGGAGGGACCGGGGAGCTGTTTTTT
CASRGQGGTGELFF
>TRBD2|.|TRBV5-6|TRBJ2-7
TGTGCCAGCAGCCGCGGGACGGGGGGGCGATACGAGCAGTACTTC
CASSRGTGGRYEQYF
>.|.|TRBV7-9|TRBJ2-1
TGTGCCAGCAGCTTACTAGAGGTCACAAGTGAGCAGTTCTTC
CASSLLEVTSEQFF
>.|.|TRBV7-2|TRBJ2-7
TGTGCCAGCAGCTCCTCGGCGCGGGGCCTCTCCTACGAGCAGTACTTC
CASSSSARGLSYEQYF
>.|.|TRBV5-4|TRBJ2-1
TGTGCCAGCAGCTCACTTGGCCGGTCAGGGCACAATGAGCAGTTCTTC
CASSSLGRSGHNEQFF
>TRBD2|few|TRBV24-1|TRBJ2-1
TGTGCCACCAGTACCCCCCTAGCGGAGGCAAACAATGAGCAGTTCTTC
CATSTPLAEANNEQFF
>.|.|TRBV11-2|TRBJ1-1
TGTGCCAGCAGCTTATACGGGGAGAACACTGAAGCTTTCTTT
CASSLYGENTEAFF
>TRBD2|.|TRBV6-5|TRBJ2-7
TGTGCCAGCAGTTTAACCGTGGGACTAGCGGCGGGAGAGCAGTACTTC
CASSLTVGLAAGEQYF
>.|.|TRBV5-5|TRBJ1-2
TGTGCCAGCAGCTCGTACGGGGGGGATGGCTACACCTTC
CASSSYGGDGYTF
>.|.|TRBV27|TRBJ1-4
TGTGCCAGCAGTAAAGGGGGAACGGGTGAAAAACTGTTTTTT
CASSKGGTGEKLFF
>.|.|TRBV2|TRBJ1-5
TGTGCCAGCAGTCTGGACACCTATCAGCCCCAGCATTTT
CASSLDTYQPQHF
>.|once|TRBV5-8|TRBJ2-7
TGTGCCAGCAGCTTAGGGCAGGGGCTACGCTACGAGCAGTACTTC
CASSLGQGLRYEQYF
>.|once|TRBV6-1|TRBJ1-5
TGTGCCAGCAGTGAAGCGCTTGCGGGGGCGAACAATCAGCCCCAGCATTTT
CASSEALAGANNQPQHF
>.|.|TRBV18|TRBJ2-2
TGTGCCAGCTCACCAGGGCCTCCGAACACCGGGGAGCTGTTTTTT
CASSPGPPNTGELFF
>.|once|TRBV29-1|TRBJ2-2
TGCAGCGTTGTACCCAGAGGCCGCACCGGGGAGCTGTTTTTT
CSVVPRGRTGELFF
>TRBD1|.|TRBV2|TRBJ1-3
TGTGCCAGCAGTGACGTCGGATCGACAGGGCCCGGAAACACCATATATTTT
CASSDVGSTGPGNTIYF
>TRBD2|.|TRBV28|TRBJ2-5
TGTGCCGGACGTCCAGCGGGGAGCCAAGAGACCCAGTACTTC
CAGRPAGSQETQYF
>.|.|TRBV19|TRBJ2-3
TGTGCCAGTAGTATCCGAGATACGCAGTATTTT
CASSIRDTQYF